These T cell receptor beta chains were read from a single sample in a study of blood T cell repertoires in COVID-19. The data were produced by immunoSEQ multiplex PCR, yet TCRdb's version contains in-frame clones alone and is incomplete. The data hold roughly 280,000 clones, with approximately 90% observed a single time. Sequenced: PBMCs or T cells enriched from blood (not recorded which). Receptor source: a man aged 35 to 55 who had been exposed to COVID-19. Both conserved end residues are part of each CDR3. D genes are given only for firm matches. A row's size may be missing; if present it is once, few, many or a size class.

-	TRBV5-5	TRBJ2-7	TRBD2	CASSLEGGRNYEQYF	TGTGCCAGCAGCTTGGAGGGCGGGAGGAACTACGAGCAGTACTTC
-	TRBV19	TRBJ2-3	TRBD2	CASSIPSGHGSDTQYF	TGTGCCAGTAGTATCCCTAGCGGTCATGGGTCAGATACGCAGTATTTT
-	TRBV5-1	TRBJ2-7	TRBD2	CASSEGQSGGLDEQYF	TGCGCCAGCAGCGAAGGCCAATCGGGGGGACTAGACGAGCAGTACTTC
-	TRBV10-2	TRBJ2-5	TRBD2	CASSPGEGETQYF	TGCGCCAGCAGTCCCGGGGAGGGGGAGACCCAGTACTTC
once	TRBV5-4	TRBJ2-1	TRBD2	CASSPGTSGNYNEQFF	TGTGCCAGCAGCCCAGGGACTAGCGGGAATTACAATGAGCAGTTCTTC
many	TRBV2	TRBJ2-2	-	CASKQGRASTGELFF	TGTGCCAGCAAACAAGGTCGTGCTAGCACCGGGGAGCTGTTTTTT
-	TRBV27	TRBJ1-2	-	CASSPRGNRGYTF	TGTGCCAGCAGTCCCAGGGGAAATAGGGGCTACACCTTC
-	TRBV5-6	TRBJ1-1	-	CASSQEVDWNTEAFF	TGTGCCAGCAGCCAAGAGGTAGATTGGAACACTGAAGCTTTCTTT
-	TRBV28	TRBJ1-1	-	CASLGGLNTEAFF	TGTGCCAGCTTAGGGGGTCTGAACACTGAAGCTTTCTTT
-	TRBV7-2	TRBJ2-7	TRBD1	CASSLGARTGIYEQYF	TGTGCCAGCAGCTTAGGGGCAAGGACAGGGATCTACGAGCAGTACTTC
-	TRBV25-1	TRBJ2-7	TRBD2	CAGGTNYEQYF	TGTGCCGGAGGGACTAACTACGAGCAGTACTTC
once	TRBV7-9	TRBJ2-1	-	CASVTYNEQFF	TGTGCCAGCGTTACCTACAATGAGCAGTTCTTC
-	TRBV12-5	TRBJ2-1	TRBD1	CASFRTGIDEQFF	TGTGCTAGTTTCCGGACAGGCATCGATGAGCAGTTCTTC
-	TRBV30	TRBJ2-2	-	CAFTGIHTGELFF	TGTGCCTTTACAGGGATCCACACCGGGGAGCTGTTTTTT
-	TRBV27	TRBJ1-6	TRBD1	CASTRDRAYSPLHF	TGTGCCAGCACCCGGGACAGGGCTTATTCACCCCTCCACTTT
-	TRBV6-5	TRBJ1-5	TRBD1	CASSAGQSNQPQHF	TGTGCCAGCAGCGCGGGACAGAGCAATCAGCCCCAGCATTTT
-	TRBV18	TRBJ2-3	-	CASSLMSTDTQYF	TGTGCCAGCTCACTAATGAGCACAGATACGCAGTATTTT
-	TRBV5-4	TRBJ2-7	-	CASSLLGPYEQYF	TGTGCCAGCAGCTTGCTAGGCCCCTACGAGCAGTACTTC
-	TRBV6-5	TRBJ1-4	TRBD1	CASSQKTGGYEKLFF	TGTGCCAGCAGCCAAAAGACAGGGGGATATGAAAAACTGTTTTTT
-	TRBV25-1	TRBJ1-5	TRBD1	CASSATGTGGNQPQHF	TGTGCCAGCAGTGCTACCGGGACAGGGGGTAATCAGCCCCAGCATTTT
-	TRBV19	TRBJ1-3	TRBD1	CASSTSKSGQGVRYSGNTIYF	TGTGCCAGTAGTACTTCAAAATCGGGACAGGGGGTACGCTACTCTGGAAACACCATATATTTT
once	TRBV7-8	TRBJ2-7	TRBD1	CASSNDRGSVEQYF	TGTGCCAGCAGCAACGACAGGGGGTCGGTCGAGCAGTACTTC
once	TRBV7-3	TRBJ2-5	TRBD1	CASSLTSGQGETQYF	TGTGCCAGCAGCTTAACGTCTGGACAGGGAGAGACCCAGTACTTC
-	TRBV3-1/TRBV3-2	TRBJ2-2	TRBD2	CASSHSTSGSFGELFF	TGTGCCAGCAGCCATTCGACTAGCGGGAGCTTTGGGGAGCTGTTTTTT
-	TRBV24-1	TRBJ2-1	-	CATSDYTSSYNEQFF	TGTGCCACCAGTGATTATACGAGCTCCTACAATGAGCAGTTCTTC
-	TRBV7-9	TRBJ1-2	-	CASSSTPGGYGLGYTF	TGTGCCAGCAGCTCCACCCCGGGAGGCTATGGGCTCGGCTACACCTTC
-	TRBV5-1	TRBJ2-1	-	CASSLEAGSSYNEQFF	TGCGCCAGCAGCTTGGAGGCGGGGAGCTCCTACAATGAGCAGTTCTTC
-	TRBV28	TRBJ1-6	-	CASRREYNSPLHF	TGTGCCAGCAGGCGCGAATATAATTCACCCCTCCACTTT
-	TRBV5-1	TRBJ1-5	TRBD1	CASSPGQGAAGNQPQHF	TGCGCCAGCAGCCCGGGACAGGGGGCAGCTGGCAATCAGCCCCAGCATTTT
-	TRBV27	TRBJ1-2	-	CASSLVSPVASGYTF	TGTGCCAGCAGTTTAGTTTCCCCAGTAGCGAGTGGCTACACCTTC
-	TRBV19	TRBJ2-7	TRBD1	CASSEGTGLLKQYF	TGTGCCAGTAGTGAGGGGACAGGGCTTCTCAAGCAGTACTTC